A single sample is the source of the 18 T cell receptor beta chains below, sequenced in a study of blood T cell repertoires in COVID-19. Sequenced by immunoSEQ multiplex PCR; TCRdb stores in-frame clones only, minus some. Of 250,000 to 300,000 clones listed, over 85% were seen once; the top ten hold roughly 2.9%. Sample: PBMCs or T cells enriched from blood (not recorded which). Receptors originate from a woman between 50 and 59 years old who had been exposed to COVID-19.

On this clone: Other DNA sequences of this sample code for an identical CDR3. This rearrangement joins TRBV7-2 to TRBJ1-2, with 10 bases that match TRBD1. Trimming at V came to 2 bases and at J to 8 bases, leaving 5 bases not matched to a gene. This CDR3 contains 14 residues. The germline CDR1 and CDR2 sequences are SGHTA and FQGNSA. CDR3 loop: CASSLLGQGGGYTF. Here the CDR3 DNA reads TGTGCCAGCAGCTTACTTGGACAGGGGGGAGGCTACACCTTC.

This clone has just one count. This sequence joins TRBV11-3 and TRBJ1-6; 8 bases match TRBD1. V lost 8 bases and J lost 9; bases outside the gene matches: 18. Germline assignment: CDR1 SGHNT and CDR2 YENEEA. This CDR3 spans 17 amino acids. The CDR3 reads CASFGTGCCLRFSPLHF. The CDR3 DNA reads as TGTGCCAGCTTTGGGACAGGCTGTTGTCTCAGGTTTTCACCCCTCCACTTT.

This chain links TRBV6-5 with TRBJ2-7, with a tentative D call TRBD1 (6 bases). Trimming shortened V by 10 bases and J by 2 bases, and 18 bases separated the two germline ends. The CDR3 consists of 14 residues. The germline V gene has CDR1 MNHEY and CDR2 SVGAGI. The CDR3 region is CAIRTGTPPYEQYF. DNA of the CDR3: TGTGCCATTCGCACCGGGACACCCCCCTACGAGCAGTACTTC.

The chain has TRBV3-1 (or the pseudogene TRBV3-2) and TRBJ2-5, with 11 bases aligning to TRBD1. CDR1 is LGHDT, CDR2 YNNKEL, per germline (reference sequence). V shed 1 base, J shed 2 bases, and the junction held 6 bases outside the gene matches. There are 17 residues in the CDR3. This chain's CDR3 is CASSQGWTGGSQETQYF. CDR3 bases: TGTGCCAGCAGCCAAGGGTGGACAGGGGGCTCACAAGAGACCCAGTACTTC.

The J gene is TRBJ2-5, the V gene TRBV6-5, with 10 positions matching TRBD1. The CDR3 is 16 amino acids. From germline, CDR1 is MNHEY and CDR2 SVGAGI. Losses at the gene ends were 6 bases for V and 1 base for J; bases not matched to a gene: 8. For the CDR3, the DNA is TGTGCCAGCAGGTACCGGGACAGGGGCTTCCAAGAGACCCAGTACTTC. Residues: CASRYRDRGFQETQYF.

This chain links TRBV5-1 with TRBJ1-2; D not resolved. In germline, CDR1 is SGHRS, CDR2 YFSETQ. The CDR3 covers 15 residues. Trimming stripped 4 bases from V and 0 bases from J, with 13 bases between. Here the CDR3 reads CASSQAARTNYGYTF. The CDR3 region has the DNA TGCGCCAGCAGCCAAGCGGCCAGAACTAACTATGGCTACACCTTC.

The chain recombines TRBV20-1 with TRBJ1-4; D unclear. The V gene lost 2 bases and the J gene lost 7 bases, with 5 bases spanning the gap. The CDR3 is 11 amino acids. The V gene's germline CDR1 is DFQATT and CDR2 SNEGSKA (reference sequence). CDR3 DNA: TGCAGTGCTAGATATGTTGAAAAACTGTTTTTT. It encodes CSARYVEKLFF.

The gene calls are TRBV5-8 and TRBJ2-7; tentatively, D is TRBD1 (6 bases). The CDR3 is 13 residues long. CDR1 and CDR2 from the germline V gene are SGHTS and YDEGEE. Between the trimmed V and J ends, which lost 7 bases and 2 bases, there was a span of 13 bases. This CDR3 is CASGLPGAYEQYF. CDR3 in DNA: TGTGCCAGCGGCCTCCCAGGGGCCTACGAGCAGTACTTC.

Concerning this clone: At the DNA level, this CDR3 is encoded by other sequences in the same sample as well. The V and J genes are TRBV18 and TRBJ2-7, with a possible D match to TRBD2 (6 bases). Trimming shortened V by 3 bases and J by 3 bases, and 6 bases separated the two germline ends. The germline CDR1 and CDR2 sequences are KGHSH and LQKENI. The CDR3 totals 12 residues. The CDR3: CASSPGGYEQYF. The CDR3 bases are TGTGCCAGCTCACCCGGGGGCTACGAGCAGTACTTC.

This clone was observed a single time. CDR3 region: CASSESGGGAETQYF. CDR3 DNA: TGTGCCAGCAGTGAATCGGGCGGGGGGGCTGAGACCCAGTACTTC. The J gene is TRBJ2-5, the V gene TRBV25-1, with 9 bases matching TRBD2. Germline CDR1 MGHDK, CDR2 SYGVNS. Trimming cost V 1 base and J 5 bases; bases outside gene matches: 5. CDR3 length: 15 amino acids.

There are a few counts of this clone. The J gene is TRBJ1-2, the V gene TRBV28; D gene uncertain. In germline, CDR1 is MDHEN, CDR2 SYDVKM. The CDR3 runs to 12 residues. V lost 5 bases and J lost 6, with 10 bases in between. The CDR3 DNA sequence: TGTGCCAGCAGTAACCGTCGGGATGGCTACACCTTC. Translating it yields CASSNRRDGYTF.

The chain is built from TRBV6-4 and TRBJ1-2; 8 bases line up with TRBD1. CDR1 is MRHNA and CDR2 is SNTAGT in the germline V gene. Losses at the gene ends were 4 bases for V and 7 bases for J; bases not matched to a gene: 8. The CDR3 is made up of 14 amino acids. CDR3 coding DNA: TGTGCCAGCAGTGTTGGACAGGGAAAATTTGGCTACACCTTC. Amino acids: CASSVGQGKFGYTF.

The chain combines TRBV7-2 with TRBJ1-4; 11 bases line up with TRBD1. V lost 5 bases, J lost 8 bases, and 7 bases stayed unmatched. The germline CDR1 and CDR2 sequences are SGHTA and FQGNSA. The CDR3 totals 15 residues. The CDR3 nucleotides are TGTGCCAGCAGCCTAGGACAGGGGGCGAAGGAAAAACTGTTTTTT. Residues: CASSLGQGAKEKLFF.

This clone has more than one count but fewer than ten. The chain combines TRBV18 with TRBJ1-2; D remains ambiguous. Trimming removed 3 bases at V and 3 bases at J, with 11 bases between. The CDR3 extends over 14 amino acids. Germline V gives CDR1 KGHSH, CDR2 LQKENI. CDR3 protein: CASSPSGEHYGYTF. Here the CDR3 DNA reads TGTGCCAGCTCACCCTCGGGTGAGCACTATGGCTACACCTTC. The entire variable domain, with the rest obtained from reference TRBV18 and TRBJ1-2, is as follows: NAGVMQNPRHLVRRRGQEARLRCSPMKGHSHVYWYRQLPEEGLKFMVYLQKENIIDESGMPKERFSAEFPKEGPSILRIQQVVRGDSAAYFCASSPSGEHYGYTFGSGTRLTVV.

This chain connects TRBV3-1 (or the pseudogene TRBV3-2) to TRBJ2-7; the D gene is possibly TRBD1 (6 bases). Trimming pared 3 bases from V and 4 bases from J, leaving 10 bases between. Germline V gene lookup returns CDR1 LGHDT and CDR2 YNNKEL (reference sequence). The CDR3 loop spans 13 amino acids. CDR3 protein: CASSQQGKYEQYF. The CDR3 DNA sequence: TGTGCCAGCAGCCAGCAGGGGAAATACGAGCAGTACTTC.

The CDR3 DNA follows: TGTGCCACCCAGGGAGCTGGACAGACACTGGCTTTCTTT. It is translated as CATQGAGQTLAFF. The V call is TRBV6-5, the J call TRBJ1-1; TRBD1 might be the D (6 bases). CDR1 is MNHEY, CDR2 SVGAGI, per germline. The CDR3 loop spans 13 amino acids. The V end was cut by 10 bases, the J end by 11 bases, with 23 bases between.

The CDR3 loop reads CASSRGLYEQYF. In DNA form, the CDR3 reads TGTGCCAGCAGCCGGGGACTCTACGAGCAGTACTTC. The gene calls are TRBV11-3 and TRBJ2-7; a weak D match, TRBD2 (6 bases). The CDR3 runs 12 residues. Germline V gene sequence: CDR1 SGHNT, CDR2 YENEEA. With 5 bases removed from V and 3 bases from J, the gap between germline ends came to 8 bases. Complete variable domain (other parts from reference TRBV11-3 and TRBJ2-7): EAGVVQSPRYKIIEKKQPVAFWCNPISGHNTLYWYLQNLGQGPELLIRYENEEAVDDSQLPKDRFSAERLKGVDSTLKIQPAELGDSAVYLCASSRGLYEQYFGPGTRLTVT.

The chain carries TRBV5-1 and TRBJ1-3, with 7 bases that match TRBD1. The CDR3 totals 14 residues. Per germline, CDR1 SGHRS and CDR2 YFSETQ. V lost 3 bases to trimming and J lost 2 bases; unmatched junction nucleotides: 2. This CDR3 is CASSSGTAGNTIYF. CDR3 nucleotides: TGCGCCAGCAGCTCCGGGACAGCTGGAAACACCATATATTTT.